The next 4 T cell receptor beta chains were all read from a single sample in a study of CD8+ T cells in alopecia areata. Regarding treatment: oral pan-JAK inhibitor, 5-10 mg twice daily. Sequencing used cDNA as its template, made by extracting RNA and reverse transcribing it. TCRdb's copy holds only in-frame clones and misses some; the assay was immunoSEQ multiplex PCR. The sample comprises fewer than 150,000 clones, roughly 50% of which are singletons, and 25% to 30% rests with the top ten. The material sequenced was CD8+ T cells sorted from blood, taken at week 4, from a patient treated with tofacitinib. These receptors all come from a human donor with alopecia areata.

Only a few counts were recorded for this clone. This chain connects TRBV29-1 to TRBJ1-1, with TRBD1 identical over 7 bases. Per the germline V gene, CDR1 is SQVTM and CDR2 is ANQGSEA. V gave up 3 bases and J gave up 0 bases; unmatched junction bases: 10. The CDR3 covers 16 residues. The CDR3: CSVDGRQGSMNTEAFF. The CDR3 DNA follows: TGCAGCGTTGACGGGCGACAGGGATCGATGAACACTGAAGCTTTCTTT.

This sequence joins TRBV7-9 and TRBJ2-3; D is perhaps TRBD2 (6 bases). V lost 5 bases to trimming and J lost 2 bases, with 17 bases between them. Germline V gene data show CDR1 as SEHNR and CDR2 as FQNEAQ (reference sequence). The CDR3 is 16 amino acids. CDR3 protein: CASSVPSGTSTDTQYF. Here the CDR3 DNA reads TGTGCCAGCAGCGTCCCGTCCGGGACTTCCACAGATACGCAGTATTTT.

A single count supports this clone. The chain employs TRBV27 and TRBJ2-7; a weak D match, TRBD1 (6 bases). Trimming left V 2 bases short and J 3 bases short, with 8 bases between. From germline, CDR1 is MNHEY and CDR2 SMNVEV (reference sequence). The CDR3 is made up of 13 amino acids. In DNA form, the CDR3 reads TGTGCCAGCAGTTTAATAGGGGGCTACGAGCAGTACTTC. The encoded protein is CASSLIGGYEQYF.

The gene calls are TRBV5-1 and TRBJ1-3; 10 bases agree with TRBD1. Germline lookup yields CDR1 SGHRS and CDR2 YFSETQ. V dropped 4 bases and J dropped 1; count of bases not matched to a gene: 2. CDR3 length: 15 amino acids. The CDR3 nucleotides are TGCGCCAGCAGCCCGGACAGGGGGTCTGGAAACACCATATATTTT. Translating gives CASSPDRGSGNTIYF.